Listed below are T cell receptor beta chains from one sample, sequenced in a study of Ad26.COV2.S vaccination and SARS-CoV-2 variants. Profiled with immunoSEQ multiplex PCR; TCRdb holds only in-frame clones, not every one. Found here are about 350,000 clones, 80% to 90% of them singletons; the top ten hold around 3.3%. The sequenced sample was peripheral blood, obtained in a trial of Ad26.COV2.S vaccine versus placebo. The receptors originated from a person aged 18-60 years who received the Ad26.COV2.S COVID-19 vaccine or a placebo. CDR3s include the opening cysteine and the closing phenylalanine or tryptophan. The order of the fields is V gene, J gene, D gene, clone size, CDR3 DNA, CDR3 protein. D genes are given only for firm matches. A clone size is listed for some rows: how often the clone was seen (once, few, many), or a class if it is expanded.

V: TRBV5-6; J: TRBJ2-2; D: .; size: .; DNA: TGTGCCAGCTATGGCGGGACGAACACCGGGGAGCTGTTTTTT; CDR3: CASYGGTNTGELFF
V: TRBV3-1/TRBV3-2; J: TRBJ1-5; D: .; size: .; DNA: TGTGCCAGCAGCCAAGATGTGGCAGGTGGGGAGCCCCAGCATTTT; CDR3: CASSQDVAGGEPQHF
V: TRBV28; J: TRBJ1-1; D: TRBD1; size: .; DNA: TGTGCCAGCAGTGTGGGACAGTCCACTGAAGCTTTCTTT; CDR3: CASSVGQSTEAFF
V: TRBV10-1; J: TRBJ2-1; D: TRBD2; size: .; DNA: TGCGCCAGCAGTGTTATAGCGGGGGGGCCAGATTTCGATGAGCAGTTCTTC; CDR3: CASSVIAGGPDFDEQFF
V: TRBV23-1; J: TRBJ2-7; D: TRBD1; size: .; DNA: TGCGCCAGCAGTCAGGCGACAGGGGATCGCACCTACGAGCAGTACTTC; CDR3: CASSQATGDRTYEQYF
V: TRBV9; J: TRBJ2-2; D: TRBD2; size: .; DNA: TGTGCCAGCAGCCCAGAGATCGGACTAGCGGGAGCCACCGGGGAGCTGTTTTTT; CDR3: CASSPEIGLAGATGELFF
V: TRBV9; J: TRBJ2-1; D: .; size: .; DNA: TGTGCCAGCAGCGTAGACGGACACACATACAATGAGCAGTTCTTC; CDR3: CASSVDGHTYNEQFF
V: TRBV4-1; J: TRBJ1-1; D: .; size: .; DNA: TGCGCCAGCAGCCCGAACCAAGGTATTACTGAAGCTTTCTTT; CDR3: CASSPNQGITEAFF
V: TRBV9; J: TRBJ2-3; D: TRBD2; size: .; DNA: TGTGCCAGCAGCGTGGGGGGGAGACTAGCGGGTTATCAAGATACGCAGTATTTT; CDR3: CASSVGGRLAGYQDTQYF
V: TRBV9; J: TRBJ1-1; D: .; size: .; DNA: TGTGCCAGCAGCATACTGGGGGGTCCCACTGAAGCTTTCTTT; CDR3: CASSILGGPTEAFF
V: TRBV11-2; J: TRBJ2-1; D: .; size: .; DNA: TGTGCCAGCAGCTTAAAGAGGGGCCGGAATGAGCAGTTCTTC; CDR3: CASSLKRGRNEQFF
V: TRBV7-2; J: TRBJ2-4; D: TRBD2; size: .; DNA: TGTGCCAGCAGCTTAGGGACTAGCGGGGGGGCCAAAAACATTCAGTACTTC; CDR3: CASSLGTSGGAKNIQYF
V: TRBV10-1; J: TRBJ2-2; D: .; size: .; DNA: TGCGCCAGCAGTGATTTGGTTACCGGGGAGCTGTTTTTT; CDR3: CASSDLVTGELFF
V: TRBV29-1; J: TRBJ2-7; D: TRBD1; size: once; DNA: TGCAGCGTTGAAGAATTTCAGGGGGCAGGCTACTACGAGCAGTACTTC; CDR3: CSVEEFQGAGYYEQYF
V: TRBV28; J: TRBJ2-2; D: .; size: .; DNA: TGTGCCAGCAGTTGGGGAACCGGGGAGCTGTTTTTT; CDR3: CASSWGTGELFF
V: TRBV4-3; J: TRBJ2-3; D: TRBD2; size: .; DNA: TGCGCCAGCAGCCAAGTCCCTCGGAAGAGCGGGGGTACAGATACGCAGTATTTT; CDR3: CASSQVPRKSGGTDTQYF
V: TRBV7-7; J: TRBJ2-2; D: TRBD2; size: .; DNA: TGTGCCAGCAGCGTCGAACTAGCGGGAGGCCCCGGGGAGCTGTTTTTT; CDR3: CASSVELAGGPGELFF
V: TRBV6-5; J: TRBJ1-3; D: .; size: .; DNA: TGTGCCAGCAGACTCCCAGGCTCTGGAAACACCATATATTTT; CDR3: CASRLPGSGNTIYF
V: TRBV30; J: TRBJ2-5; D: .; size: .; DNA: TGTGCCTGGAGTGGCCGGCGGGGCACCCAAGAGACCCAGTACTTC; CDR3: CAWSGRRGTQETQYF
V: TRBV7-2; J: TRBJ1-1; D: .; size: .; DNA: TGTGCCAGCAGCTTAGCGTGGGGCGAAGCTTTCTTT; CDR3: CASSLAWGEAFF
V: TRBV28; J: TRBJ1-5; D: .; size: .; DNA: TGTGCCAGCAGTTTGCCACGGGGTTTGGGCAATCAGCCCCAGCATTTT; CDR3: CASSLPRGLGNQPQHF
V: TRBV6-1; J: TRBJ2-7; D: TRBD2; size: .; DNA: TGTGCCAGCAGTGAAGATGCGGGGGGGCCCTACGAGCAGTACTTC; CDR3: CASSEDAGGPYEQYF
V: TRBV6-2/TRBV6-3; J: TRBJ1-1; D: TRBD1; size: .; DNA: TGTGCCAGCAGTATACAGGAGGGACAGGGGGCCTTGAGCACTGAAGCTTTCTTT; CDR3: CASSIQEGQGALSTEAFF
V: TRBV28; J: TRBJ1-1; D: .; size: .; DNA: TGCCGGGCAGGGCCTATGAACACTGAAGCTTTCTTT; CDR3: CRAGPMNTEAFF
V: TRBV7-2; J: TRBJ2-5; D: .; size: once; DNA: TGTGCCAGCAGCTTAGCTCGAACAGGGCAAGAGACCCAGTACTTC; CDR3: CASSLARTGQETQYF
V: TRBV9; J: TRBJ2-3; D: .; size: once; DNA: TGTGCCAGCAGCTCCCTCGCGCGCCCAGATACGCAGTATTTT; CDR3: CASSSLARPDTQYF
V: TRBV11-2; J: TRBJ2-1; D: .; size: .; DNA: TGTGCCAGCAGCTTAGAATCAGGGTTACTTTACTATGAGCAGTTCTTC; CDR3: CASSLESGLLYYEQFF
V: TRBV6-5; J: TRBJ1-6; D: .; size: .; DNA: TGTGCCAGCAGTTACTTGGGTTCCCCCCTCCACTTT; CDR3: CASSYLGSPLHF
V: TRBV5-4; J: TRBJ1-1; D: TRBD1; size: .; DNA: TGTGCCAGCAGCTTGCGGGACAGGGGGCACACTGAAGCTTTCTTT; CDR3: CASSLRDRGHTEAFF
V: TRBV3-1/TRBV3-2; J: TRBJ2-7; D: .; size: .; DNA: TGTGCCAGCAGCCGTACAGTAACCTACGAGCAGTACTTC; CDR3: CASSRTVTYEQYF
V: TRBV5-1; J: TRBJ1-4; D: .; size: .; DNA: TGCGCCAGCAGCTTGGTCGGTGCAACTAATGAAAAACTGTTTTTT; CDR3: CASSLVGATNEKLFF
V: TRBV6-1; J: TRBJ2-5; D: TRBD1; size: once; DNA: TGTGCCAGCAGTGAAGTTGACAGGGGGCGGGGGACCCAGTACTTC; CDR3: CASSEVDRGRGTQYF
V: TRBV5-1; J: TRBJ2-7; D: .; size: .; DNA: TGCGCCAGCAGCTATGCCGGGACCTACGAGCAGTACTTC; CDR3: CASSYAGTYEQYF
V: TRBV11-2; J: TRBJ1-2; D: .; size: once; DNA: TGTGCCAGCAGTTTCGTAGGCGACATTGGCTACACCTTC; CDR3: CASSFVGDIGYTF
V: TRBV7-9; J: TRBJ2-4; D: .; size: .; DNA: TGTGCCAGCAGCTTAAGTGGCGGATTTCCGTACTTC; CDR3: CASSLSGGFPYF
V: TRBV19; J: TRBJ1-5; D: .; size: .; DNA: TGTGCCAGTAGTATAGGGTCGCGTCGGGGCATCAATCAGCCCCAGCATTTT; CDR3: CASSIGSRRGINQPQHF
V: TRBV6-4; J: TRBJ1-2; D: .; size: .; DNA: TGTGCCAGCAGTGGGCAGGCTGGCTATGGCTACACCTTC; CDR3: CASSGQAGYGYTF
V: TRBV15; J: TRBJ1-1; D: TRBD1; size: .; DNA: TGTGCCACCAGCAGAAAACGTACAGGGGCGGCTGAAGCTTTCTTT; CDR3: CATSRKRTGAAEAFF
V: TRBV6-5; J: TRBJ2-1; D: .; size: .; DNA: TGTGCCAGCAGTTACTCGAACGGGAGACCCCATGAGCAGTTCTTC; CDR3: CASSYSNGRPHEQFF
V: TRBV27; J: TRBJ2-1; D: .; size: .; DNA: TGTGCCAGCAGTTTATTTCAGGGGTCCCACAATGAGCAGTTCTTC; CDR3: CASSLFQGSHNEQFF